This T cell receptor (beta chain) was identified during a study of control samples from healthy donors and cancer patients. V lost 6 bases, J lost 1 base, and 15 bases lay in between. The CDR3 consists of 15 residues. Germline lookup yields CDR1 MNHEY and CDR2 SVGAGI. Assay used: immunoSEQ multiplex PCR; TCRdb lists only in-frame clones, some missing. The sample contains about 50,000 clones, approximately 92% of which appear only once. V and J are TRBV6-5 and TRBJ1-1, with D tentatively TRBD1 (5 bases). The specimen sequenced was PBMCs. The clonotype was recovered from a man aged 30-40 years with colorectal cancer. The CDR3 spells CASSRPNRKNTEAFF. As DNA, the CDR3 is TGTGCCAGCAGCCGCCCAAACAGGAAGAACACTGAAGCTTTCTTT.